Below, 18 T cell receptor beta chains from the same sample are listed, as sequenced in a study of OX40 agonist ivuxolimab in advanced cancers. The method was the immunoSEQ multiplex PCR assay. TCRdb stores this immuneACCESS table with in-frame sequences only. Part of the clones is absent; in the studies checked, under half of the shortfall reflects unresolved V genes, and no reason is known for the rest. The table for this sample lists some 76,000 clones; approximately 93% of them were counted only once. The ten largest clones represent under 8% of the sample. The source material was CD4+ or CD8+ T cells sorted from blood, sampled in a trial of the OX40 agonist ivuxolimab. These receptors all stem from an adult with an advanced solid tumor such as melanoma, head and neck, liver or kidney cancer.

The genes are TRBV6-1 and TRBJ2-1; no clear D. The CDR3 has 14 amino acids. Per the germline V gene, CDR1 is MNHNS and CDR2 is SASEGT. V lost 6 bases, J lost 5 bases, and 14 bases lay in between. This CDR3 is CASRARGPHNEQFF. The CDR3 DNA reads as TGTGCCAGCAGGGCCCGTGGGCCCCACAATGAGCAGTTCTTC.

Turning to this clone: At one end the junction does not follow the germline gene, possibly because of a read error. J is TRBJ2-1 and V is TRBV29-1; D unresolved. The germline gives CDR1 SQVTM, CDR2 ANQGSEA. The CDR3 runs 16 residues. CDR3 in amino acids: CSVEGRPLSSYNEQFF. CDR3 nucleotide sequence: TGCAGCGTCGAAGGCCGCCCTCTTAGCTCCTACAATGAGCAGTTCTTC.

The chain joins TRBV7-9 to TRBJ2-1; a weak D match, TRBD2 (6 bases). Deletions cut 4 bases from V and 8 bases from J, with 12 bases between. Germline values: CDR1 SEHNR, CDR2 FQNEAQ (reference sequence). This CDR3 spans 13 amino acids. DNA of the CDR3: TGTGCCAGCAGCTCTGCCTGGGGGGATGAGCAGTTCTTC. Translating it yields CASSSAWGDEQFF.

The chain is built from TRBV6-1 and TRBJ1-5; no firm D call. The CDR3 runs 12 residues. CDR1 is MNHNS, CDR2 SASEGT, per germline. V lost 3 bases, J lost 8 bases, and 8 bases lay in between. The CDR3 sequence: CASSEGSEPQHF. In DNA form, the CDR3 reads TGTGCCAGCAGTGAGGGGTCGGAGCCCCAGCATTTT.

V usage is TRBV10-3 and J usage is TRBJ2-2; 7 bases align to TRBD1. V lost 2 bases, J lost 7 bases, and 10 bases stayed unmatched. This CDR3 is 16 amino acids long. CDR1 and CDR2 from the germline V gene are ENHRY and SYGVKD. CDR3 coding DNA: TGTGCCATCAGTGAGCCCGGGGCCAACAGGGGCGGGGAGCTGTTTTTT. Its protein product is CAISEPGANRGGELFF.

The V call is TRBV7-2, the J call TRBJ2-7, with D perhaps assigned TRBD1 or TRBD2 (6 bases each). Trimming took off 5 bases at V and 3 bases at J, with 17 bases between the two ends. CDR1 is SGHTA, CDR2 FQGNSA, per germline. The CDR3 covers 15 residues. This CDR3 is CASSDRDSRGYEQYF. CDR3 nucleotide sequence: TGTGCCAGCAGCGACCGGGACTCCAGGGGCTACGAGCAGTACTTC.

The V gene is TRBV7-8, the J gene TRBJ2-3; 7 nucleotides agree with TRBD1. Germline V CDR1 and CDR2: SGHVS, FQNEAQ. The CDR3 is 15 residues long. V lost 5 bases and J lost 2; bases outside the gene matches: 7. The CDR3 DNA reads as TGTGCCAGCAGCCCCGAGGGGGCCGACACAGATACGCAGTATTTT. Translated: CASSPEGADTDTQYF.

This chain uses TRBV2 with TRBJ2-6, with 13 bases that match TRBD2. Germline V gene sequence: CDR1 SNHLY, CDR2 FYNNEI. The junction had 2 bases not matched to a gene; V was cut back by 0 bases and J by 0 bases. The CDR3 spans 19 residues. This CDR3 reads CASSEARTSGGSGANVLTF. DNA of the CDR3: TGTGCCAGCAGTGAAGCCCGGACTAGCGGGGGCTCTGGGGCCAACGTCCTGACTTTC.

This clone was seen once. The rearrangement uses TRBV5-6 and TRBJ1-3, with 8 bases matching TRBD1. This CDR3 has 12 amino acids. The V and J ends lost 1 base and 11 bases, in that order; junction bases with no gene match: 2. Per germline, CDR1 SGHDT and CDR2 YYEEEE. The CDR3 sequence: CASSLRTGPIYF. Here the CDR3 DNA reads TGTGCCAGCAGCTTGAGGACAGGGCCCATATATTTT.

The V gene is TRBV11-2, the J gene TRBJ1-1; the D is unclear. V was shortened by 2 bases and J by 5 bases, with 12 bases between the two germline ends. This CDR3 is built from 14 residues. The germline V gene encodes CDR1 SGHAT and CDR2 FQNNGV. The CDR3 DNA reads TGTGCCAGCAGCTTAAGTGTGGAAGGGACTGAAGCTTTCTTT. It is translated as CASSLSVEGTEAFF.

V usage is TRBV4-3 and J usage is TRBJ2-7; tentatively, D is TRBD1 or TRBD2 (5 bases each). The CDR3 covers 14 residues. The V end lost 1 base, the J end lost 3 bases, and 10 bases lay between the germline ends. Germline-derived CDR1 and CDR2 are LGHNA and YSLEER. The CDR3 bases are TGCGCCAGCAGCCAAGGTTCGGGGCTCTACGAGCAGTACTTC. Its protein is CASSQGSGLYEQYF.

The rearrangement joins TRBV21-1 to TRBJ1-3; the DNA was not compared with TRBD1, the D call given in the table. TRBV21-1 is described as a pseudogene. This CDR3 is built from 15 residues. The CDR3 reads CASSSGAPSGNTIYF. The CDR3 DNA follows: TGTGCCAGCAGCAGTGGGGCCCCCTCTGGAAACACCATATATTTT.

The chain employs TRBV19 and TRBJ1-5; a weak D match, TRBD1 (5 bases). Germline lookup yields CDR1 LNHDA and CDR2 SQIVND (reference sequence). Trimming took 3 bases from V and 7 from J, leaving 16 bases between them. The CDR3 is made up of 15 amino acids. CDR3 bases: TGTGCCAGTAGTATGTATGCCAGGGAGGACCAGCCCCAGCATTTT. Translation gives CASSMYAREDQPQHF.

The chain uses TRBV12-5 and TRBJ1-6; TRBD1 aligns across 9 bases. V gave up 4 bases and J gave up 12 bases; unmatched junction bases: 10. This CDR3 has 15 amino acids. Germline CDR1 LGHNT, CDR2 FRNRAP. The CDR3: CASGSRDRVIGPLHF. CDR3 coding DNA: TGTGCTAGTGGTTCCCGGGACAGGGTGATAGGACCCCTCCACTTT.

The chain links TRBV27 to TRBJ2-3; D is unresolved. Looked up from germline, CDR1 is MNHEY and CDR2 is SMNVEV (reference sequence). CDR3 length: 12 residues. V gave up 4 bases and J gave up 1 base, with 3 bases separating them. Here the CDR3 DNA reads TGTGCCAGCAGTTGGGGCACAGATACGCAGTATTTT. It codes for CASSWGTDTQYF.

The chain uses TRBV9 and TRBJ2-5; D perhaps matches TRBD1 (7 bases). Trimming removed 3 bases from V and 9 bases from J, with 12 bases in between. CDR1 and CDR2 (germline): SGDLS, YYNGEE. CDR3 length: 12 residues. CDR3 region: CASSAARGAQYF. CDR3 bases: TGTGCCAGCAGCGCCGCCAGGGGGGCCCAGTACTTC.

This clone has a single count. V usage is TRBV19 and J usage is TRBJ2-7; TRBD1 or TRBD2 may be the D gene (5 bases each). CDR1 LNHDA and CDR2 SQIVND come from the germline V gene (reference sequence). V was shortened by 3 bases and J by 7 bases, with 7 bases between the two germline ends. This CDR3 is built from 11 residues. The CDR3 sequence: CASSMGVEQYF. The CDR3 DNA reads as TGTGCCAGTAGTATGGGGGTGGAGCAGTACTTC.

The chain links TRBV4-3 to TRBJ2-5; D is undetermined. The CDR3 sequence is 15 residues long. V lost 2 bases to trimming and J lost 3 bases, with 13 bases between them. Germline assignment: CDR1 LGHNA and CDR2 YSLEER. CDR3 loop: CASSQNTWGEETQYF. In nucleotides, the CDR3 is TGCGCCAGCAGCCAAAACACGTGGGGTGAAGAGACCCAGTACTTC.